The present T cell receptor (beta chain) was sequenced within a study of vaccination effects on CD4 cells after COVID-19. Under the ViraFEST assay, PBMC were stimulated with viral peptide pools so that antigen-specific CD4+ T cells expanded. Sequencing was performed afterwards. The culture ran for approximately 11 days before CD4+ T cells were isolated. Prior SARS-CoV-2 infection was absent in the vaccine recipients, as shown by negative nucleocapsid antibodies. Note on this clone: Its antigen is unidentified.

The protocol was immunoSEQ multiplex PCR, while the TCRdb copy is restricted to in-frame clones and leaves out a portion. The table lists 60,000 to 70,000 clones, around 81% of them singletons. J was trimmed by 0 bases and V by 8 bases; bases with no gene match: 6. The CDR3 sequence is 14 residues long. From germline, CDR1 is SQVTM and CDR2 ANQGSEA. The TCR was taken from a human donor who received a COVID-19 vaccine. V is TRBV29-1 and J is TRBJ2-1; TRBD1 matches at 8 bases. The sample consisted of CD4+ T cells from PBMCs cultured with HCoV-229E spike peptides, taken before COVID-19 vaccination. The chain's CDR3 is CSLTGEYSYNEQFF. Here the CDR3 DNA reads TGCAGCCTGACAGGGGAATACTCCTACAATGAGCAGTTCTTC.